This T cell receptor (beta chain) was sequenced in a study of beta chain features in type 1 diabetes. Study results and limitations: When Type 1 diabetes patients were examined, their TCRB CDR3s proved moderately but significantly shorter in all four CD4+ subsets. There were fewer insertions and more deletions at the VDJ junctions of type 1 diabetes patients. Patients' naive, central memory and Treg TCRB repertoires seemed closer to one another than those of healthy donors.

On this clone: As yet, its antigen is unknown.

The sequenced template was cDNA made from the entire isolated RNA. The study sequenced naive, central memory and regulatory T cell samples to an average of roughly 3.8 million reads. The method was immunoSEQ multiplex PCR; TCRdb's version includes in-frame clones alone and lacks a portion of them. The sample includes over 90,000 clones, under 30% of them seen just once. Germline V gives CDR1 SNHLY, CDR2 FYNNEI. V gave up 7 bases and J gave up 5 bases; unmatched junction bases: 4. This CDR3 is built from 13 residues. This chain joins TRBV2 and TRBJ1-5; 8 bases align to TRBD1. The source of this sequence is a woman aged 18-29 years with type 1 diabetes. Sequences were obtained from central memory CD4+ T cells from blood. In DNA form, the CDR3 reads TGTGCCAGCACCAGGGGGCTAGATCAGCCCCAGCATTTT. It codes for CASTRGLDQPQHF.